This TCR beta chain was documented in a study of T-cell memory formation after mild COVID-19. At the level of the study: Among the donors, TCR clusters were largely specific to each donor.

With respect to this clonotype: Its antigen is unidentified.

Study-level findings and limits: Pre-infection memory carried some responding clones, suggesting that cross-reactive memory joined. CD4+ bias marked clones expanding day 15 to 37, unlike balanced contracting clones.

Trimming stripped 6 bases from V and 5 bases from J, with 17 bases between. The germline gives CDR1 DFQATT, CDR2 SNEGSKA (reference sequence). CDR3 length equals 13 residues. Constant-segment primers served in 5'RACE that generated TCR alpha and TCR beta cDNA libraries bearing sample barcodes and UMIs. TCRdb passed the 5' RACE reads through MiXCR, listing each CDR3 protein once. Of some 210,000 distinct CDR3 sequences listed, approximately 16% are singletons. Sequencing was carried out using PBMCs or a T cell subset sorted from them (not recorded which). The sequence was obtained from an adult woman who had mild COVID-19 (a few samples of this study predate the infection). Cell type and time point are not known. The chain links TRBV20-1 to TRBJ2-7; D remains ambiguous. CDR3 sequence reads: CSAAWDRRDEQYF. The CDR3 nucleotides are TGCAGTGCCGCCTGGGATCGACGGGACGAGCAGTACTTC.